Following are 10 T cell receptor beta chains from one sample sequenced in a study of blood T cell repertoires in COVID-19. The repertoire was sequenced with immunoSEQ multiplex PCR; TCRdb's copy has only in-frame clones and lacks some. This sample yields approximately 68,000 clones, of which 82% are seen a single time; roughly a sixth belongs to the top ten. The material sequenced was peripheral blood. These receptors were collected from a human donor in a cohort sampled during active COVID-19.

V is TRBV7-2 and J is TRBJ1-5, with D hard to call. The CDR3 is 17 residues long. V lost 5 bases, J lost 0 bases, and 17 bases lay in between. Germline V CDR1 and CDR2: SGHTA, FQGNSA. CDR3 amino acids: CASSPLGTPYSNQPQHF. CDR3 nucleotide sequence: TGTGCCAGCAGCCCCCTAGGTACCCCATATAGCAATCAGCCCCAGCATTTT.

The chain links TRBV11-2 to TRBJ2-5; D perhaps matches TRBD1 (5 bases). The CDR3 is 16 amino acids. V was trimmed by 0 bases and J by 5 bases, leaving 16 bases between them. The V gene's germline CDR1 is SGHAT and CDR2 FQNNGV. CDR3 sequence reads: CASSLDQVGPGETQYF. As DNA, the CDR3 is TGTGCCAGCAGCTTAGATCAAGTGGGGCCAGGGGAGACCCAGTACTTC.

This clone was picked up a small number of times. The rearrangement joins TRBV5-1 to TRBJ1-1; 8 bases agree with TRBD1. The length of the CDR3 is 13 residues. The trim removed 7 bases at V and 1 base at J, leaving 3 bases unmatched. Germline CDR1 and CDR2: SGHRS and YFSETQ. The CDR3: CASGDRTNTEAFF. The CDR3 DNA follows: TGCGCCAGCGGGGACAGGACGAACACTGAAGCTTTCTTT.

This chain connects TRBV6-1 to TRBJ1-6; a possible D gene is TRBD1 (5 bases). CDR1 is MNHNS and CDR2 is SASEGT in the germline V gene. V was pared by 3 bases and J by 7 bases, with 13 bases between. CDR3 length equals 15 residues. In DNA, the CDR3 is TGTGCCAGCAGTGATGCAGGGTTGGGGAATTCACCCCTCCACTTT. Protein product: CASSDAGLGNSPLHF.

This clone was counted a single time. The gene calls are TRBV6-6 and TRBJ1-4; no reliable D call. V dropped 3 bases and J dropped 4 bases, with 3 bases sitting between them. The CDR3 is 12 residues long. Germline V CDR1 and CDR2: MNHNY, SVGAGI (reference sequence). The CDR3 DNA sequence: TGTGCCAGCAGTTATAATAATGAAAAACTGTTTTTT. Protein: CASSYNNEKLFF.

The chain has TRBV20-1 and TRBJ1-5; D gene ambiguous. The CDR3 is 11 residues long. Germline loops: CDR1 DFQATT, CDR2 SNEGSKA (reference sequence). Trimming shortened V by 6 bases and J by 15 bases, and 18 bases separated the two germline ends. The CDR3 loop is CSARKSDSSHF. As DNA, the CDR3 is TGCAGTGCCCGAAAATCGGACTCCTCGCATTTT.

This clone was detected only a few times. This rearrangement joins TRBV6-5 to TRBJ1-5, with D possibly being TRBD1 (5 bases). The germline gives CDR1 MNHEY, CDR2 SVGAGI. The CDR3 loop spans 14 amino acids. V lost 7 bases, J lost 6 bases, and 16 bases lay in between. The CDR3 reads CASKAGRDSQPQHF. The CDR3 DNA is TGTGCCAGCAAAGCAGGCAGGGATAGTCAGCCCCAGCATTTT.

CDR3 in DNA: TGTGCCAGCAGCCAAGGGACAGAGGATAGTCAGCCCCAGCATTTT. Protein sequence: CASSQGTEDSQPQHF. The gene calls are TRBV4-2 and TRBJ1-5, with D tentatively TRBD1 (6 bases). Germline CDR1 is LGHNA and CDR2 is YNFKEQ. Trimming left V 1 base short and J 6 bases short, with 13 bases between. The CDR3 is 15 amino acids.

This chain joins TRBV6-1 and TRBJ1-2; 8 bases align to TRBD1. V shed 3 bases and J 4 bases; nucleotides not matched to a gene: 4. This CDR3 comprises 14 residues. CDR1 is MNHNS, CDR2 SASEGT, per germline. Here the CDR3 reads CASSEDRAFYGYTF. The CDR3 DNA is TGTGCCAGCAGTGAGGACAGGGCGTTCTATGGCTACACCTTC.

In this sample, this clone turned up a few times. V is TRBV11-2 and J is TRBJ1-2, with D possibly matching TRBD1 (5 bases). V lost 3 bases and J lost 5, with 7 bases in between. Germline CDR1 SGHAT, CDR2 FQNNGV. The CDR3 runs 12 residues. Here the CDR3 reads CASSLEGYGYTF. In DNA form, the CDR3 reads TGTGCCAGCAGCTTGGAGGGGTATGGCTACACCTTC. Looking up the rest from reference TRBV11-2 and TRBJ1-2 gives the full variable domain: EAGVAQSPRYKIIEKRQSVAFWCNPISGHATLYWYQQILGQGPKLLIQFQNNGVVDDSQLPKDRFSAERLKGVDSTLKIQPAKLEDSAVYLCASSLEGYGYTFGSGTRLTVV.